Listed below are T cell receptor beta chains from one sample, sequenced in a study of cytomegalovirus exposure and HLA in healthy donors. Assay used: immunoSEQ multiplex PCR; TCRdb lists only in-frame clones, some missing. Counted here are about 78,000 clones, 96% occurring once; the ten biggest clones make up around 1.6%. The source material was PBMCs. These receptors came from a man between 18 and 29 years old in good health and CMV-seropositive. The CDR3 runs from the conserved cysteine through the conserved F or W. The D gene is left open where the match is weak. The size entry is marked missing in some rows and otherwise reads once, few, many or a size class.

CDR3nt,CDR3aa,v_gene,abundance,d_gene,j_gene
TGTGCCAGCAGTTTAAGGGGCATGAACACTGAAGCTTTCTTT,CASSLRGMNTEAFF,TRBV28,NA,NA,TRBJ1-1
TGTGCCACCAGCCGGGGACAGGGGGTCGGCTCTGGGGCCAACGTCCTGACTTTC,CATSRGQGVGSGANVLTF,TRBV15,NA,TRBD1,TRBJ2-6
TGCGCCAGCAGCCAAGGACAGAGGGGGATCGCCTACGAGCAGTACTTC,CASSQGQRGIAYEQYF,TRBV4-1,NA,NA,TRBJ2-7
TGTGCCAGCAGTTACGGAAACAGGGCCGACTATGGCTACACCTTC,CASSYGNRADYGYTF,TRBV6-5,NA,NA,TRBJ1-2
TGCGCCAGCAGCCTCCGCCCCCCTTGGACAGAGGAACCGTTGACCCAGTACTTC,CASSLRPPWTEEPLTQYF,TRBV5-1,NA,NA,TRBJ2-5
TGCGCCAGCAGCGGGACAGGGGGGAGCACAGATACGCAGTATTTT,CASSGTGGSTDTQYF,TRBV5-1,NA,TRBD1,TRBJ2-3
TGTGCCATCAGTGAAAGGCAGGGGGAGGCCGGGGAGCTGTTTTTT,CAISERQGEAGELFF,TRBV10-3,NA,NA,TRBJ2-2
TGTGCCAGCACACACGGGGATGGCTACGAGCAGTACTTC,CASTHGDGYEQYF,TRBV6-1,NA,NA,TRBJ2-7
TGTGCCAGCAGCTTACGGGGGGCCTACTACGAGCAGTACTTC,CASSLRGAYYEQYF,TRBV5-6,NA,NA,TRBJ2-7
TGTGCCAGCAGCCTAGAAGAGGGGGTCGGGACAGATACGCAGTATTTT,CASSLEEGVGTDTQYF,TRBV4-2,NA,NA,TRBJ2-3
TGTGCCTGGAACGGAGAGCTAAACACTGAAGCTTTCTTT,CAWNGELNTEAFF,TRBV30,NA,NA,TRBJ1-1
TGTGCCAGCAGCTTGGGTGGCTGGGGCGGTGAAGCTTTCTTT,CASSLGGWGGEAFF,TRBV5-6,NA,NA,TRBJ1-1
TGTGCCAGTAGTACCGGGTCAGAAGTGGAGAATGAGCAGTTCTTC,CASSTGSEVENEQFF,TRBV19,NA,NA,TRBJ2-1
TGTGCCAGCAGTGACTATCGGCAGGGTATCTACGAGCAGTACTTC,CASSDYRQGIYEQYF,TRBV6-1,NA,NA,TRBJ2-7
TGTGCCAGCAGTCCCTTGGACAGGTTGGGCACCGGGGAGCTGTTTTTT,CASSPLDRLGTGELFF,TRBV27,once,TRBD1,TRBJ2-2
TGTGCCTGGAGTGGGGCGGGGCAGTTCTATGGCTACACCTTC,CAWSGAGQFYGYTF,TRBV30,NA,NA,TRBJ1-2
TGTGCCAGCAGCTCACAGGGTCCGACGGTTGGGAGCTACACCTTC,CASSSQGPTVGSYTF,TRBV7-9,NA,NA,TRBJ1-2
TGTGCCAGCAGCTTAACAGGGGCCAGGTCCTACGAGCAGTACTTC,CASSLTGARSYEQYF,TRBV11-2,NA,TRBD1,TRBJ2-7
TGTGCCAGCAGCCAAGCAATCCGGTCTGAAGCTTTCTTT,CASSQAIRSEAFF,TRBV14,few,NA,TRBJ1-1
TGTGCCAGCAGCGTAGGGACAGACTACGAGCAGTACTTC,CASSVGTDYEQYF,TRBV5-4,NA,TRBD1,TRBJ2-7
TGTGCCAGCAGCGGGGCTGTCAGGGCGCTTGATGGCTACACCTTC,CASSGAVRALDGYTF,TRBV9,NA,NA,TRBJ1-2
TGTGCCAGCAGTGATCCATCAGCGGGAGGTATTAACGAGCAGTACTTC,CASSDPSAGGINEQYF,TRBV2,NA,TRBD2,TRBJ2-7
TGTGCCAGCAGCCACCCTACAGGGGGCCTCTACGAGCAGTACTTC,CASSHPTGGLYEQYF,TRBV5-5,NA,TRBD1,TRBJ2-7
TGTGCCAGCAGTGGCGGGACTAGCGGGAGGGCCTACGAGCAGTACTTC,CASSGGTSGRAYEQYF,TRBV6-1,NA,TRBD2,TRBJ2-7
TGTGCCAGCAGTTACTTATTATCTGGGCCGTACGAGCAGTACTTC,CASSYLLSGPYEQYF,TRBV6-5,NA,NA,TRBJ2-7
TGTGCCAGCAGCTCTGCTGATGGGACTGCCCGGCGGGAGCAGTACTTC,CASSSADGTARREQYF,TRBV28,NA,NA,TRBJ2-7
TGCGCCAGCAGCTTATCCCGGGGGGGGCTGAACACTGAAGCTTTCTTT,CASSLSRGGLNTEAFF,TRBV5-1,NA,NA,TRBJ1-1
TGTGCCAGTAGTATAGGAAGGGGGTACACTGAAGCTTTCTTT,CASSIGRGYTEAFF,TRBV19,NA,NA,TRBJ1-1
TGTGCCAGCAGCGGATCCAGGGGGCGCACGTACGAGCAGTACTTC,CASSGSRGRTYEQYF,TRBV5-4,NA,TRBD1,TRBJ2-7
TGTGCCAGCAGTTTTTGGCAGGATAATGAAAAACTGTTTTTT,CASSFWQDNEKLFF,TRBV28,NA,NA,TRBJ1-4
TGTGCCAGCAGTGCCGGGACAGGGTACAATCAGCCCCAGCATTTT,CASSAGTGYNQPQHF,TRBV27,NA,TRBD1,TRBJ1-5
TGTGCCAGCAGTCGACTAGCGGGAGGTCGCAATGAGCAGTTCTTC,CASSRLAGGRNEQFF,TRBV7-9,NA,TRBD2,TRBJ2-1
TGTGCCAGCAGCTTGGGGGCTAGCGGGTACTACAATGAGCAGTTCTTC,CASSLGASGYYNEQFF,TRBV5-6,NA,TRBD2,TRBJ2-1
TGTGCCAGCTCACCATTTGAGCAAGAGACCCAGTACTTC,CASSPFEQETQYF,TRBV18,NA,NA,TRBJ2-5
TGTGCCAGCAGTGAAAAAGCGGGGTCCCCGGATACGCAGTATTTT,CASSEKAGSPDTQYF,TRBV6-1,NA,TRBD2,TRBJ2-3
TGCGCCAGCAGCCAGCGGGACTCTGGGGAGACCCAGTACTTC,CASSQRDSGETQYF,TRBV4-1,NA,NA,TRBJ2-5
TGTGCCAGCAGCTTAGATCAGAGGGCCCCGTACCAAGAGACCCAGTACTTC,CASSLDQRAPYQETQYF,TRBV11-2,NA,NA,TRBJ2-5
TGTGCCACCAGCAGCCCGCACACAGGGAGCAATCAGCCCCAGCATTTT,CATSSPHTGSNQPQHF,TRBV15,NA,NA,TRBJ1-5
TGTGCCAGCAGCTTGGGGTTCGGGTCAGGGGCCGGTGGGGCCAACGTCCTGACTTTC,CASSLGFGSGAGGANVLTF,TRBV5-6,NA,NA,TRBJ2-6
TGCGCCAGCAGTGATGCACGGGTGGCTTTCTTT,CASSDARVAFF,TRBV10-2,NA,NA,TRBJ1-1
TGTGCCAGCAGTTTCCAAGGACAGCTTTCGCCGTTCTTC,CASSFQGQLSPFF,TRBV6-1,NA,NA,TRBJ2-1
TGTGCCAGCCGCGGGACTAGCGGGAGTCTAGAGCAGTACTTC,CASRGTSGSLEQYF,TRBV6-5,NA,TRBD2,TRBJ2-7
TGTGCCAGCAGTAAGGCGGCGAACACTGAAGCTTTCTTT,CASSKAANTEAFF,TRBV27,NA,NA,TRBJ1-1
TGTGCCAGTACTGAAACCGGGACTAGCGACCTCGATGAGCAGTTCTTC,CASTETGTSDLDEQFF,TRBV19,NA,TRBD2,TRBJ2-1
TGTGCCAGCAGTTTGTCCCAGGGGGTATGGCAGCCCCAGCATTTT,CASSLSQGVWQPQHF,TRBV27,NA,TRBD1,TRBJ1-5
TGCGCCAGCAGCACGAATGGGGAGTACGAGCAGTACTTC,CASSTNGEYEQYF,TRBV5-1,once,NA,TRBJ2-7
TGTGCCAGCAGCAATAGCGGGAAACTAGCCGAGCAGTACTTC,CASSNSGKLAEQYF,TRBV5-6,NA,TRBD2,TRBJ2-7
TGTGCCAGCGCTACCAGGAGGCTAGCTCAAGAGACCCAGTACTTC,CASATRRLAQETQYF,TRBV6-1,NA,NA,TRBJ2-5
TGTGCCAGCAGTGGTCAGTCTACCGGGGAGCTGTTTTTT,CASSGQSTGELFF,TRBV6-1,NA,NA,TRBJ2-2
TGTGCCAGTAGTATGACCAGGGCCGGGGGGACCCAGTACTTC,CASSMTRAGGTQYF,TRBV19,NA,NA,TRBJ2-5